Presented here are 13 T cell receptor beta chains from one specimen sequenced in a study of OX40 agonist ivuxolimab in advanced cancers. The assay was immunoSEQ multiplex PCR, and TCRdb's table has in-frame clones only and misses some. The data show over 95,000 clones, with about 96% seen just once and about 2.1% held by the top ten. The specimen comprised CD4+ or CD8+ T cells sorted from blood, sampled in a trial of the OX40 agonist ivuxolimab. The source is an adult with an advanced solid tumor such as melanoma, head and neck, liver or kidney cancer.

The V gene is TRBV28, the J gene TRBJ2-2; D may be TRBD1 (6 bases). Trimming left V 6 bases short and J 7 bases short, with 12 bases between. CDR1 is MDHEN, CDR2 SYDVKM, per germline. The CDR3 extends over 13 amino acids. CDR3 DNA sequence: TGTGCCAGCAGGGTACAGGGAATCGGGGAGCTGTTTTTT. Encoded protein: CASRVQGIGELFF. Filled out from reference TRBV28 and TRBJ2-2, the complete variable domain reads DVKVTQSSRYLVKRTGEKVFLECVQDMDHENMFWYRQDPGLGLRLIYFSYDVKMKEKGDIPEGYSVSREKKERFSLILESASTNQTSMYLCASRVQGIGELFFGEGSRLTVL.

This clone was seen just once. The rearrangement uses TRBV27 and TRBJ2-5; the match to TRBD2 covers 8 bases. V dropped 5 bases and J dropped 5; count of bases not matched to a gene: 10. CDR1 is MNHEY and CDR2 is SMNVEV in the germline V gene (reference sequence). The CDR3 covers 15 residues. The CDR3 DNA is TGTGCCAGCAGTCTCCACGCGGGGGGCCGGGAGACCCAGTACTTC. This encodes CASSLHAGGRETQYF.

V and J are TRBV7-9 and TRBJ2-5; 9 nucleotides agree with TRBD1. CDR3 length: 14 amino acids. CDR1 SEHNR and CDR2 FQNEAQ come from the germline V gene (reference sequence). Unmatched junction bases numbered 6, after V lost 5 bases and J lost 5 bases. The CDR3 is CASSPRTGEETQYF. In DNA, the CDR3 is TGTGCCAGCAGCCCCCGGACAGGGGAGGAGACCCAGTACTTC.

This rearrangement joins TRBV27 to TRBJ2-7; maybe TRBD1 (6 bases). Germline CDR1 reads MNHEY; CDR2 reads SMNVEV (reference sequence). Trimming removed 10 bases at V and 4 bases at J, with 11 bases between. The length of the CDR3 is 11 residues. The CDR3 loop is CATRQAYEQYF. The CDR3, as DNA: TGTGCCACCAGACAGGCTTACGAGCAGTACTTC.

This clone was found once. The chain combines TRBV5-6 with TRBJ1-5, with D maybe TRBD1 (5 bases). V was pared by 0 bases and J by 4 bases, with 11 bases between. The germline V gene has CDR1 SGHDT and CDR2 YYEEEE. The CDR3 runs 15 residues. The CDR3 DNA sequence: TGTGCCAGCAGCTTGGGGGGCGCGGGTAATCAGCCCCAGCATTTT. This encodes CASSLGGAGNQPQHF.

The chain carries TRBV19 and TRBJ2-1; 13 bases line up with TRBD2. The trim removed 3 bases at V and 6 bases at J, leaving 5 bases unmatched. In germline, CDR1 is LNHDA, CDR2 SQIVND (reference sequence). The CDR3 contains 16 residues. For the CDR3, the DNA is TGTGCCAGTAGTATGGGACTAGCGGGGCCCGGCAATGAGCAGTTCTTC. Translated: CASSMGLAGPGNEQFF.

The V call is TRBV19, the J call TRBJ2-7; TRBD2 agrees at 8 bases. The ends lost 3 bases at V and 2 bases at J; junction bases unmatched: 12. This CDR3 contains 17 residues. Germline values: CDR1 LNHDA, CDR2 SQIVND (reference sequence). CDR3 DNA: TGTGCCAGTAGTATTGCGTATGGCAGCGGGAGTGCCTACGAGCAGTACTTC. This sequence encodes CASSIAYGSGSAYEQYF.

The J gene is TRBJ1-1, the V gene TRBV6-5, with 9 bases lining up with TRBD1. This CDR3 has 15 residues. The ends lost 2 bases at V and 4 bases at J; junction bases unmatched: 5. CDR1 and CDR2 (germline): MNHEY, SVGAGI. The CDR3 DNA reads TGTGCCAGCAGTTACCTGGGACAGGGAAGCACTGAAGCTTTCTTT. It encodes CASSYLGQGSTEAFF.

The genes are TRBV28 and TRBJ2-1; D is unclear. Germline V gives CDR1 MDHEN, CDR2 SYDVKM. Trimming pared 2 bases from V and 9 bases from J, leaving 8 bases between. This CDR3 is 12 amino acids long. CDR3 coding DNA: TGTGCCAGCAGTTTACAGAACGCTGAGCAGTTCTTC. The encoded protein is CASSLQNAEQFF.

With regard to this clone: Other DNA sequences in the sample encode the same CDR3. This chain connects TRBV5-1 to TRBJ2-7, with a weak D call TRBD2 (6 bases). Germline loops: CDR1 SGHRS, CDR2 YFSETQ. Trimming removed 0 bases from V and 1 base from J, with 8 bases in between. The CDR3 has 14 amino acids. The CDR3 region has the DNA TGCGCCAGCAGCTTGGATAGCGGTTCCTACGAGCAGTACTTC. As protein: CASSLDSGSYEQYF.

The V call is TRBV4-1, the J call TRBJ1-1, with D possibly TRBD1 on 5 matching bases. This CDR3 spans 16 amino acids. CDR1 and CDR2 (germline): MGHRA, YSYEKL. With 1 base removed from V and 0 bases from J, the gap between germline ends came to 12 bases. CDR3 nucleotide sequence: TGCGCCAGCAGCCAAGGGATAGGGGCGTTGAACACTGAAGCTTTCTTT. Translation: CASSQGIGALNTEAFF.

The chain carries TRBV7-9 and TRBJ1-5; 7 bases agree with TRBD1. Germline loops: CDR1 SEHNR, CDR2 FQNEAQ (reference sequence). The V gene end was trimmed by 5 bases and the J gene end by 6 bases; junction bases not matched to a gene: 7. The CDR3 length is 14 residues. CDR3 sequence: CASSLTGYSQPQHF. DNA of the CDR3: TGTGCCAGCAGCCTGACAGGGTACAGTCAGCCCCAGCATTTT.

This chain joins TRBV9 and TRBJ2-7, with D perhaps matching TRBD2 (5 bases). Between the trimmed V and J ends, which lost 3 bases and 2 bases, there was a span of 18 bases. The germline V gene has CDR1 SGDLS and CDR2 YYNGEE. This CDR3 comprises 16 residues. The CDR3 region has the DNA TGTGCCAGCAGCGCCGAGGGTGGGGAAAGTGCCTACGAGCAGTACTTC. Protein product: CASSAEGGESAYEQYF.